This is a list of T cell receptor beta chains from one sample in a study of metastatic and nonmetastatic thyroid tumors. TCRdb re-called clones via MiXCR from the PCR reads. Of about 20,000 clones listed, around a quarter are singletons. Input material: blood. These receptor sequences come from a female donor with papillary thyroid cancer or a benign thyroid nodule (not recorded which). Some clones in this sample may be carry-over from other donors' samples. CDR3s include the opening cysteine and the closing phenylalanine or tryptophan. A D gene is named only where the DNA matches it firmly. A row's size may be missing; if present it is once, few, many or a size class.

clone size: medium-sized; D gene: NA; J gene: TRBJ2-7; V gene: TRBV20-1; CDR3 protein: CSARRDSYEQYF; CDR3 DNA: TGCAGTGCTCGCCGGGACTCCTACGAGCAGTACTTC
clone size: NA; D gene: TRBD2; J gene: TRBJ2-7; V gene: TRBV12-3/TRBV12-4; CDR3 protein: CASSLAGRRGAEEHYF; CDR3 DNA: TGTGCCAGCAGTTTAGCCGGGAGGCGGGGGGCGGAGGAGCATTACTTC
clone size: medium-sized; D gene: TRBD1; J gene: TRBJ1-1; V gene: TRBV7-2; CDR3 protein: CASSRQGNTEAFF; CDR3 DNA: TGTGCCAGCAGCCGACAGGGGAACACTGAAGCTTTCTTT
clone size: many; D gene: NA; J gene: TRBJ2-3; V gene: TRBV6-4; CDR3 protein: CASSEAGGTDTQYF; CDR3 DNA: TGTGCCAGCAGTGAGGCAGGGGGCACAGATACGCAGTATTTT
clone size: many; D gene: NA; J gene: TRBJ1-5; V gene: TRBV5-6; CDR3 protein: CASSLGPTGTNQPQHF; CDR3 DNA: TGTGCCAGCAGCTTAGGCCCGACAGGCACAAATCAGCCCCAGCATTTT
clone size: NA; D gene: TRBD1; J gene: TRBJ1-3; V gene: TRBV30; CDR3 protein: CAWSRDSAGNTIYF; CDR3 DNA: TGTGCCTGGAGCAGGGACAGCGCTGGAAACACCATATATTTT
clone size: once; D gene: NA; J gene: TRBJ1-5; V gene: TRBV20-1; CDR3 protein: CSAPTVRPQHF; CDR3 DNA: TGCAGTGCTCCGACCGTCCGCCCCCAGCATTTT
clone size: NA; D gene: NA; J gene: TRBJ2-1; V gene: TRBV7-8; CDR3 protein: CASSSTTEYNEHFF; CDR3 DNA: TGTGCCAGCAGCTCAACGACAGAGTACAATGAGCATTTCTTC
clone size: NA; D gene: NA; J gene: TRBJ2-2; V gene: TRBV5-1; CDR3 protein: CASSLAAADPNTGELFF; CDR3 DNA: TGCGCCAGCAGCTTGGCCGCGGCGGACCCGAACACCGGGGAGCTGTTTTTT
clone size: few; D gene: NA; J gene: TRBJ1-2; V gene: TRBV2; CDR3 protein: CASSPGRIYGYTF; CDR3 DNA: TGTGCCAGCAGTCCGGGACGGATCTATGGCTACACCTTC
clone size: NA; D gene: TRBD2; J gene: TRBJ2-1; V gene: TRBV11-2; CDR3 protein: CASSSSTSGSVNEQFF; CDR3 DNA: TGTGCCAGCAGCTCCTCGACTAGCGGGAGTGTAAATGAGCAGTTCTTC
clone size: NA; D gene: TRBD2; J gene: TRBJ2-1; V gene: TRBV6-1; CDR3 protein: CASREGTSGIYEQFF; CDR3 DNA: TGTGCCAGCAGAGAGGGGACTAGCGGGATCTATGAGCAGTTCTTC
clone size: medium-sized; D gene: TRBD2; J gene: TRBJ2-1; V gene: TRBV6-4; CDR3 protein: CASSDSVAGGPNEQFF; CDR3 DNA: TGTGCCAGCAGTGACTCAGTGGCGGGAGGCCCCAATGAGCAGTTCTTC
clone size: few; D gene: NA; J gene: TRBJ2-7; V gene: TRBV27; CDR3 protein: CASSSPIRDSTYEQYF; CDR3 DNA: TGTGCCAGCAGTTCCCCTATCAGGGACTCAACCTACGAGCAGTACTTC
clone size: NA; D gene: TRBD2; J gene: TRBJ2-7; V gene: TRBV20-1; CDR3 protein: CSGKGTSEWEQYF; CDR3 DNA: TGCAGTGGGAAGGGGACTAGCGAGTGGGAGCAGTACTTC
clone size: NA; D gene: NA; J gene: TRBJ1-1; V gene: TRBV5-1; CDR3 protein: CASTMTASENTEAFF; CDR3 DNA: TGCGCCAGCACCATGACAGCTAGCGAGAACACTGAAGCTTTCTTT
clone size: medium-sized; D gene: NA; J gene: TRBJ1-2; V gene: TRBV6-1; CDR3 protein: CASRGAFQFTGYTF; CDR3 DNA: TGTGCCAGCAGGGGGGCCTTTCAGTTTACTGGCTACACCTTC
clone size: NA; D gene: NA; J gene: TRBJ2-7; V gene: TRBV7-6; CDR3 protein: CASSLEGPGAHYEQYF; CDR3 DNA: TGTGCCAGCAGCTTAGAAGGGCCGGGGGCCCACTACGAGCAGTACTTC
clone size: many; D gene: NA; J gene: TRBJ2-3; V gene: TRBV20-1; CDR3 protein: CSASGSTDTQYF; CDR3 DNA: TGCAGTGCTAGCGGGAGCACAGATACGCAGTATTTT
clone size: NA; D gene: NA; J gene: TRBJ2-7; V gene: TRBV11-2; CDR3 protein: CASRAGTQSSYEQYF; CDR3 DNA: TGTGCCAGCAGGGCCGGGACCCAGAGCTCCTACGAGCAGTACTTC
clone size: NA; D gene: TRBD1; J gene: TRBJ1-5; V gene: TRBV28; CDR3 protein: CASSLTGTGGAQPQHF; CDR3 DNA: TGTGCCAGCAGTCTTACCGGGACAGGGGGTGCTCAGCCCCAGCATTTT
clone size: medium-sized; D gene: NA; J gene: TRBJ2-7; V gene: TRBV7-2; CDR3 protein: CASSPPSYEQYF; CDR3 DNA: TGTGCCAGCAGCCCCCCCTCCTACGAGCAGTACTTC
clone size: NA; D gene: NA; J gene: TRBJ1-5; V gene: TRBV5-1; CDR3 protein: CASSWIGPAQPQHF; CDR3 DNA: TGCGCCAGCAGCTGGATAGGGCCCGCTCAGCCCCAGCATTTT
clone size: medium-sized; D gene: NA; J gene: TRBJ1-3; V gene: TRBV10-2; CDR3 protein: CASSEEVTIYF; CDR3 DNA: TGCGCCAGCAGTGAGGAAGTCACCATATATTTT
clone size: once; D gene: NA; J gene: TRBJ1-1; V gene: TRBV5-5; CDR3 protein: CAISLGPYGEAFF; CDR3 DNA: TGTGCCATCAGTCTGGGCCCTTACGGTGAAGCTTTCTTT
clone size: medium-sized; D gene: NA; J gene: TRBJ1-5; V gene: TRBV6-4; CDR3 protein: CASSGDSNQPQHF; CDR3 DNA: TGTGCCAGCAGTGGGGATAGCAATCAGCCCCAGCATTTT
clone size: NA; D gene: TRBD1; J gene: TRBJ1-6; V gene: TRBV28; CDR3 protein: CASGFPTRTGGNSPLHF; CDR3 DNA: TGTGCCAGCGGCTTCCCCACCAGGACAGGGGGTAATTCACCCCTCCACTTT
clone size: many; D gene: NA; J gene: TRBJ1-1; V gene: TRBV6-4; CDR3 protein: CASSSDIWNTEAFF; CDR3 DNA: TGTGCCAGCAGTTCGGACATTTGGAACACTGAAGCTTTCTTT
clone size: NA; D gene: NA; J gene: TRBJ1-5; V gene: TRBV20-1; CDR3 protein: CSASPGASNQPQHF; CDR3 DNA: TGCAGTGCTAGTCCGGGAGCTAGCAATCAGCCCCAGCATTTT
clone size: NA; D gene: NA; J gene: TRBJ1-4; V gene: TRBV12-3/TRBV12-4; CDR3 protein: CASREPTNEKLFF; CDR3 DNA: TGTGCCAGCCGGGAGCCAACTAATGAAAAACTGTTTTTT
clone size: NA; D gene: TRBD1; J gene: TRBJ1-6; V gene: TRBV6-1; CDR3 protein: CASSGQGTNNSPLHF; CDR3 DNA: TGTGCCAGCAGCGGACAGGGAACAAATAATTCACCCCTCCACTTT
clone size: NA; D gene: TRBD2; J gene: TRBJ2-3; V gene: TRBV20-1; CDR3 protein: CSARDKGLASTDTQYF; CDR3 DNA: TGCAGTGCTAGAGATAAGGGACTAGCGAGCACAGATACGCAGTATTTT
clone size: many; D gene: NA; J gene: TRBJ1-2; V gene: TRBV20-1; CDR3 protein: CSAPGRRGYGYTF; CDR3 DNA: TGCAGTGCCCCCGGGCGGCGGGGCTATGGCTACACCTTC
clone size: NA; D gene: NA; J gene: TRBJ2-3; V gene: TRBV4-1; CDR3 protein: CASSQSLVVADTQYF; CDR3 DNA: TGCGCCAGCAGCCAGTCACTAGTTGTCGCAGATACGCAGTATTTT
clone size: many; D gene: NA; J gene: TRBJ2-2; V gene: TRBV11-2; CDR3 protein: CASSYVTGELFF; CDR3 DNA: TGTGCCAGCAGCTACGTAACCGGGGAGCTGTTTTTT
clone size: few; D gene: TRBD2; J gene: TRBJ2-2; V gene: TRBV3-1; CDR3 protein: CASIAGGRTGELFF; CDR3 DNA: TGTGCCAGTATAGCGGGAGGTAGGACCGGGGAGCTGTTTTTT
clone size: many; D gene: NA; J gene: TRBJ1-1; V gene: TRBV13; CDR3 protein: CASSLTKGRVNTEAFF; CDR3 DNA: TGTGCCAGCAGCCTGACCAAGGGGAGGGTCAACACTGAAGCTTTCTTT
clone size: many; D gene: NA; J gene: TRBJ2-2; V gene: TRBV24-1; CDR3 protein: CATSSPGGGKTGELFF; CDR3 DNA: TGTGCCACCAGTTCGCCCGGGGGCGGGAAAACCGGGGAGCTGTTTTTT
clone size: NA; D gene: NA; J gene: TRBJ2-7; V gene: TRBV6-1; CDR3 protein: CASQGRAYEQYF; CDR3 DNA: TGTGCCAGCCAGGGCAGAGCCTACGAGCAGTACTTC
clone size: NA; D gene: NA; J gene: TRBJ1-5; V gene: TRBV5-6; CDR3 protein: CASSLKPGLNQPQHF; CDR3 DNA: TGTGCCAGCAGCTTGAAGCCAGGGCTAAATCAGCCCCAGCATTTT
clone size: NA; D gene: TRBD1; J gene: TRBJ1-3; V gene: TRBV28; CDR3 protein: CASSPGQGLRNTIYF; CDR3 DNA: TGTGCCAGCAGTCCGGGACAGGGACTGAGAAACACCATATATTTT
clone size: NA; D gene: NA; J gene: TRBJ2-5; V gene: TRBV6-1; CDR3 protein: CASSGGGAGRDTQYF; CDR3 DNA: TGTGCCAGCAGTGGGGGGGGGGCAGGGAGAGATACCCAGTACTTC
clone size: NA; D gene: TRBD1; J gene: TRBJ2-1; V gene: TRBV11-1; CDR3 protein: CASSFRQGANNEQFF; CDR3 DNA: TGTGCCAGCAGTTTCAGACAGGGGGCCAACAATGAGCAGTTCTTC
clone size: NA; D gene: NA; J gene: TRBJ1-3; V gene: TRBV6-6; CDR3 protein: CASSSRIRDAGSGNTIYF; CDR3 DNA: TGTGCCAGCAGTTCTCGGATTAGGGACGCCGGTTCAGGAAACACCATATATTTT